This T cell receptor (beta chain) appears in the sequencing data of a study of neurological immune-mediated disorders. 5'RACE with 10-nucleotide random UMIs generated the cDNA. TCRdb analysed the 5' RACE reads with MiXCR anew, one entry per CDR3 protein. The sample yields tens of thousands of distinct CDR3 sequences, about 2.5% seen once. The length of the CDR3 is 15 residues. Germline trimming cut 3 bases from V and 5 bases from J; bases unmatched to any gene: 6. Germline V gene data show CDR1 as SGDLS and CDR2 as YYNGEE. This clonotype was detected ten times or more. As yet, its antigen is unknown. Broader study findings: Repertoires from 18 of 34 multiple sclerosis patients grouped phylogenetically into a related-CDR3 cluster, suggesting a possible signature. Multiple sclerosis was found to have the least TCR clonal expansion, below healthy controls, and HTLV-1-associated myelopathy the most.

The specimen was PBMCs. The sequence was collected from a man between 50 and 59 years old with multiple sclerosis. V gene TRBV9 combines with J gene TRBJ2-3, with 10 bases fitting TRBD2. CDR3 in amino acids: CASSAGLANRDTQYF. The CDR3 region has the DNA TGTGCCAGCAGCGCGGGACTAGCGAACAGAGATACGCAGTATTTT.